This is a list of T cell receptor beta chains from one sample in a study of blood T cells in healthy people across ages. TCRdb re-called the 5' RACE reads through MiXCR, storing one row per CDR3 protein. The table includes roughly 1.5 million distinct CDR3 sequences, approximately 39% detected once. Input material: blood. These receptors all stem from a woman aged 18-29 years in good health. Both conserved end residues are part of each CDR3. The D gene is left open where the match is weak. Expanded clones get a size class; other rows say once, few or many, or leave the size out.

J: TRBJ1-2; D: -; length: 14; size: -; V: TRBV7-2; DNA: TGTGTCAGCAGCTCGCGGATTAGTAACTATGGCTACACCTTC; CDR3: CVSSSRISNYGYTF
J: TRBJ2-5; D: -; length: 14; size: few; V: TRBV6-1; DNA: TGTGCCAGCAGTGAACCCCGGCTTCAAGAGACCCAGTACTTC; CDR3: CASSEPRLQETQYF
J: TRBJ2-2; D: -; length: 13; size: -; V: TRBV20-1; DNA: TGCAGTGCTCAGGACAAGAACACCGGGGAGCTGTTTTTT; CDR3: CSAQDKNTGELFF
J: TRBJ1-5; D: -; length: 14; size: few; V: TRBV12-3/TRBV12-4; DNA: TGTGCCAGCGGTCCAGGGGCGGGCAATCAGCCCCAGCATTTT; CDR3: CASGPGAGNQPQHF
J: TRBJ2-1; D: -; length: 16; size: few; V: TRBV4-1; DNA: TGCGCCAGCAGCCAAGATCCGGGGGGCTTTTACAATGAGCAGTTCTTC; CDR3: CASSQDPGGFYNEQFF
J: TRBJ2-1; D: TRBD2; length: 17; size: -; V: TRBV7-9; DNA: TGTGCCAGCAGCTTATCCCTCCCGGGAGGGACCTACAATGAGCAGTTCTTC; CDR3: CASSLSLPGGTYNEQFF
J: TRBJ2-7; D: -; length: 12; size: -; V: TRBV7-9; DNA: TGTGCCAGCATCTTAGGAGTCTACGAGCAGTACTTC; CDR3: CASILGVYEQYF
J: TRBJ2-3; D: TRBD2; length: 16; size: -; V: TRBV20-1; DNA: TGCAGTGCCTTCGGCTTAGCGGGAGAGGGGGCAGATACGCAGTATTTT; CDR3: CSAFGLAGEGADTQYF
J: TRBJ1-2; D: TRBD1; length: 13; size: -; V: TRBV7-6; DNA: TGTGCCGCGGGGGACAGGGGAATGTACGGCTACACCTTC; CDR3: CAAGDRGMYGYTF
J: TRBJ2-1; D: -; length: 17; size: -; V: TRBV12-5; DNA: TGTGCTAGTGGTTTCGGACTAGGATCAGGGGAATCCGTGGAGCAGTTCTTC; CDR3: CASGFGLGSGESVEQFF
J: TRBJ2-7; D: TRBD1; length: 16; size: -; V: TRBV4-1; DNA: TGCGCCAGCAGCCCCCAACCGGGACAGGCGACCTACGAGCAGTACTTC; CDR3: CASSPQPGQATYEQYF
J: TRBJ2-5; D: TRBD1; length: 15; size: -; V: TRBV7-9; DNA: TGCGCCAGCAGCCGACAGGGGAGTATTGAGGAGACCCAGTACTTC; CDR3: CASSRQGSIEETQYF
J: TRBJ2-3; D: -; length: 16; size: -; V: TRBV4-3; DNA: TGCGCCAGCAGCCAAGGGGGTCTCTTTAAAGCAGATACGCAGTATTTT; CDR3: CASSQGGLFKADTQYF
J: TRBJ1-4; D: TRBD1; length: 14; size: few; V: TRBV12-3/TRBV12-4; DNA: TGTGCCAGCAGTTTACAGGGGGTTTCTAAAAAACTGTTTTTT; CDR3: CASSLQGVSKKLFF
J: TRBJ2-3; D: -; length: 14; size: -; V: TRBV4-3; DNA: TGCGCCAGCAGCCAATGGACAGACACAGATACGCAGTATTTT; CDR3: CASSQWTDTDTQYF
J: TRBJ1-3; D: -; length: 13; size: -; V: TRBV29-1; DNA: TGCAGCGTTAGGCTGCCCTCTGGAAACACCATATATTTT; CDR3: CSVRLPSGNTIYF
J: TRBJ1-4; D: TRBD1; length: 14; size: -; V: TRBV6-5; DNA: TGTGCCAGCAAGACAGGGGTGACTAATGAAAAACTGTTTTTT; CDR3: CASKTGVTNEKLFF
J: TRBJ1-1; D: -; length: 14; size: -; V: TRBV3-1; DNA: TGTGCCAGCAGCCAAGTCGCCGAGAACACTGAAGCTTTCTTT; CDR3: CASSQVAENTEAFF
J: TRBJ2-5; D: -; length: 11; size: -; V: TRBV29-1; DNA: TGCAGCTCTGCGGGGGCAGAGACCCAGTACTTC; CDR3: CSSAGAETQYF
J: TRBJ2-1; D: TRBD2; length: 16; size: few; V: TRBV9; DNA: TGTGCCAGCAGCGAGAAGGGACTAGCGGTCTACAATGAGCAGTTCTTC; CDR3: CASSEKGLAVYNEQFF
J: TRBJ2-5; D: -; length: 14; size: -; V: TRBV20-1; DNA: TGCAGTGCTATTTCTCATATTTACCAAGAGACCCAGTACTTC; CDR3: CSAISHIYQETQYF
J: TRBJ1-5; D: -; length: 15; size: few; V: TRBV20-1; DNA: TGCAGTGCTAGAGGAGGTCAATATAGCAATCAGCCCCAGCATTTT; CDR3: CSARGGQYSNQPQHF
J: TRBJ1-1; D: TRBD1; length: 16; size: -; V: TRBV15; DNA: TGTGCCACCGGCAGAGATGCTGGGACAGGGTACACTGAAGCTTTCTTT; CDR3: CATGRDAGTGYTEAFF
J: TRBJ2-7; D: TRBD1; length: 15; size: few; V: TRBV28; DNA: TGTGCCAGCAGCTCCGACTCGACAGGGGACTACGAGCAGTACTTC; CDR3: CASSSDSTGDYEQYF
J: TRBJ1-4; D: -; length: 18; size: -; V: TRBV11-2; DNA: TGTGCCAGCAGCTTTACCCCTCATCTCGGAGCAACTAATGAAAAACTGTTTTTT; CDR3: CASSFTPHLGATNEKLFF
J: TRBJ2-2; D: -; length: 12; size: -; V: TRBV6-2/TRBV6-3; DNA: TGTGCCAGCAGTCCAGACAGCGGGGAGCTGTTTTTT; CDR3: CASSPDSGELFF
J: TRBJ2-5; D: -; length: 13; size: -; V: TRBV9; DNA: TGTGCCAGCAGCTCGACCCGAGTGGATGAGCAGTACTTC; CDR3: CASSSTRVDEQYF
J: TRBJ1-6; D: -; length: 14; size: -; V: TRBV20-1; DNA: TGCAGTGCCCTCCAACAGGCAGGGAATTCACCCCTCCACTTT; CDR3: CSALQQAGNSPLHF
J: TRBJ2-5; D: -; length: 15; size: few; V: TRBV20-1; DNA: TGCAGTGCGGCCGACAGTGTGGGGGTGAAGGAGACCCAGTACTTC; CDR3: CSAADSVGVKETQYF
J: TRBJ2-7; D: TRBD2; length: 13; size: -; V: TRBV6-6; DNA: TGTGCCAGCAGTACTCGGACTAGGGGCGAGCAGTACTTC; CDR3: CASSTRTRGEQYF
J: TRBJ2-3; D: TRBD2; length: 17; size: many; V: TRBV11-2; DNA: TGTGCCAGCAGCTTAGGGCCCGTGTGGGAGGGCGCAGATACGCAGTATTTT; CDR3: CASSLGPVWEGADTQYF
J: TRBJ2-7; D: TRBD1; length: 14; size: -; V: TRBV6-2/TRBV6-3; DNA: TGTGCCAGCAAAACCGGGACAGCTCCCTACGAGCAGTACTTC; CDR3: CASKTGTAPYEQYF
J: TRBJ2-5; D: TRBD2; length: 15; size: -; V: TRBV11-2; DNA: TGTGCCAGCAGCGGAAGACTAGCGGGATTAGGGGAGCAGTACTTC; CDR3: CASSGRLAGLGEQYF
J: TRBJ2-1; D: -; length: 15; size: -; V: TRBV12-3/TRBV12-4; DNA: TGTGCCAGCAGTTTTGGGGGCTTATCCCACAATGAGCAGTTCTTT; CDR3: CASSFGGLSHNEQFF